This T cell receptor beta chain originates from a study of post-analysis software for immune sequencing data. Study-wide context: The cohort encompassed relapsing-remitting, secondary progressive and progressive-relapsing multiple sclerosis disease courses.

On this clonotype: Its antigen is currently unknown.

cDNA libraries for TCR beta contained unique molecular identifiers. Input amounts of roughly 0.85 to 11 million T cells were used. These gave 500,000 or so cDNA molecules, so each molecule approximated one T cell. TCRdb used MiXCR to reprocess the PCR reads, holding one entry per CDR3 protein. The table shows 700,000 to 800,000 distinct CDR3 sequences, with roughly 30% occurring only once. Looked up from germline, CDR1 is DFQATT and CDR2 is SNEGSKA (reference sequence). The length of the CDR3 is 18 residues. Regarding the study as a whole: Under F measure analysis, samples from one preparation batch co-clustered strongly. The study found significantly lower normalized Chao1 diversity in multiple sclerosis patients than in controls. The study found TRBV5-6, TRBV5-1 and TRBV20-1 among five TRBV segments more frequent in patients than controls.

The chain recombines TRBV20-1 with TRBJ2-7, with 9 bases matching TRBD2. Sequenced input: blood. The sequence was obtained from a girl aged 10 to 17 with multiple sclerosis. The CDR3 spells CSGLIHHIAGVSGNEQYF. Written as DNA, the CDR3 is TGCAGCGGCCTTATACACCATATAGCGGGAGTATCGGGCAATGAGCAGTACTTC.